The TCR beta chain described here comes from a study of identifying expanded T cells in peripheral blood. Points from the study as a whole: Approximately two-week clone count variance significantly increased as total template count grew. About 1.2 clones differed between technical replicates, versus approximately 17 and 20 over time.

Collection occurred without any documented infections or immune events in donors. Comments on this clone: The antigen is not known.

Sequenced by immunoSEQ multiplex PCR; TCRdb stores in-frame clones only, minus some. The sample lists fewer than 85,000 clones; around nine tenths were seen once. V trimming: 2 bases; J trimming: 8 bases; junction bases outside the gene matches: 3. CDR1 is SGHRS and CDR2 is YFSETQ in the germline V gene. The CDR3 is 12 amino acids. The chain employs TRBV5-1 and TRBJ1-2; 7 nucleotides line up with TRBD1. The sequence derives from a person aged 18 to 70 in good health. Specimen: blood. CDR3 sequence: CASSFDREGYTF. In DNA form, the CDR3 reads TGCGCCAGCAGCTTTGACAGGGAAGGCTACACCTTC.